These T cell receptor beta chains were read from a single sample in a study of blood T cells in healthy people across ages. TCRdb reprocessed the 5' RACE reads via MiXCR and lists one record per CDR3 protein. The sample records more than 650,000 distinct CDR3 sequences, around 24% being singletons. These same records also appear under a second study, on T cells of mothers and their children.

The sequencing input was blood. Receptors were obtained from a boy younger than 18 in good health. The CDR3 runs from the conserved cysteine through the conserved F or W. Fields, in order: D gene, J gene, clone size, V gene, CDR3 length, CDR3 protein, CDR3 DNA. D genes are given only for firm matches. Part of the rows lack a size; the others show once, few, many or a class for expanded clones.

- TRBJ1-2 - TRBV5-1 13 CASSSREGYGYTF TGCGCCAGCAGCTCCAGGGAGGGCTATGGCTACACCTTC
- TRBJ2-6 - TRBV7-2 18 CASSLRGRRSSGANVLTF TGTGCCAGCAGCTTAAGGGGACGCAGGAGCTCTGGGGCCAACGTCCTGACTTTC
TRBD2 TRBJ2-3 few TRBV5-5 15 CASRWGLASTDTQYF TGTGCCAGCAGGTGGGGACTAGCGAGCACAGATACGCAGTATTTT
- TRBJ2-5 few TRBV7-8 14 CASRRGAHQETQYF TGTGCCAGCAGACGTGGGGCCCACCAAGAGACCCAGTACTTC
- TRBJ2-1 - TRBV4-1 15 CASSQEGKVGHEQFF TGCGCCAGCAGCCAAGAAGGGAAGGTAGGCCATGAGCAGTTCTTC
- TRBJ2-1 few TRBV7-3 15 CASSLGVRSYNEQFF TGTGCCAGCAGCTTGGGAGTTCGGTCATACAATGAGCAGTTCTTC
- TRBJ1-6 - TRBV7-3 13 CASSSIQGSPLHF TGTGCCAGCAGCAGTATACAGGGTTCACCCCTCCACTTT
- TRBJ2-6 - TRBV7-2 15 CASSFSISGANVLTF TGTGCCAGCAGCTTCTCGATCTCTGGGGCCAACGTCCTGACTTTC
- TRBJ2-3 - TRBV12-3/TRBV12-4 15 CASSLVAASTDVQYF TGTGCCAGCAGTTTAGTCGCAGCCAGCACAGATGTGCAGTATTTT
TRBD2 TRBJ2-1 few TRBV24-1 16 CATSDHRLAGTNEQFF TGTGCCACCAGTGATCACAGACTAGCGGGGACCAATGAGCAGTTCTTC
- TRBJ2-4 - TRBV20-1 15 CSAREGEWAKNIQYF TGCAGTGCTAGAGAAGGGGAGTGGGCCAAAAACATTCAGTACTTC
TRBD1 TRBJ1-1 few TRBV28 14 CASNRQGGDTEAFF TGTGCCAGCAACCGACAGGGGGGGGACACTGAAGCTTTCTTT
TRBD1 TRBJ2-2 - TRBV9 16 CASSPQGEQVTGELFF TGTGCCAGCAGCCCACAGGGGGAGCAAGTGACCGGGGAGCTGTTTTTT
- TRBJ1-6 few TRBV27 15 CASSFREQGWSPLHF TGTGCCAGCAGTTTTAGGGAACAGGGTTGGTCACCCCTCCACTTT
TRBD1 TRBJ2-7 - TRBV9 15 CASSADRGLRYEQYF TGTGCCAGCAGCGCGGACAGGGGATTAAGATACGAGCAGTACTTC
- TRBJ1-2 few TRBV6-1 13 CAYRTPRGGGYTF TGTGCCTACAGGACCCCGAGGGGTGGTGGCTACACCTTC
- TRBJ2-5 few TRBV6-5 13 CASENRAKETQYF TGTGCCAGCGAAAACCGAGCCAAAGAGACCCAGTACTTC
- TRBJ1-1 few TRBV10-2 13 CASSDRLDTEAFF TGCGCCAGCAGTGACCGACTTGACACTGAAGCTTTCTTT
- TRBJ2-7 few TRBV6-2/TRBV6-3 12 CASTRNFYEQYF TGTGCCAGCACCCGCAACTTTTACGAGCAGTACTTC
- TRBJ2-5 few TRBV6-4 16 CASRHVGLYTLETQYF TGTGCCAGCAGGCACGTGGGACTTTATACGCTGGAGACCCAGTACTTC
- TRBJ2-4 - TRBV11-2 18 CASSPGRGGTLAKNIQYF TGTGCCAGCAGCCCAGGGAGGGGGGGAACTCTAGCCAAAAACATTCAGTACTTC
- TRBJ1-4 few TRBV2 15 CASNELTGLNEKLFF TGTGCCAGCAACGAGCTGACAGGTCTTAATGAAAAACTGTTTTTT
- TRBJ1-6 - TRBV10-3 12 CAISDSWRPLHF TGTGCCATCAGTGACTCTTGGCGGCCCCTCCACTTT
TRBD1 TRBJ2-7 - TRBV6-6 16 CASSYRLGTGDNEQYF TGTGCCAGCAGTTACAGGCTTGGGACAGGGGACAACGAGCAGTACTTC
TRBD2 TRBJ2-3 few TRBV20-1 16 CSAYALAGGPTDTQYF TGCAGTGCTTACGCTCTAGCGGGGGGGCCTACGGATACGCAGTATTTT
- TRBJ2-5 few TRBV2 12 CASSGARETQYF TGTGCCAGCAGCGGCGCGAGGGAGACCCAGTACTTC
- TRBJ2-4 - TRBV6-1 18 CAARRDRVTHVAKNIQYF TGTGCCGCCCGAAGGGATAGAGTGACGCACGTAGCCAAAAACATTCAGTACTTC
TRBD2 TRBJ2-7 - TRBV29-1 16 CSVKFWGRGRAGEQYF TGCAGCGTTAAGTTCTGGGGGCGCGGGAGGGCCGGTGAGCAGTACTTC
TRBD2 TRBJ2-5 - TRBV6-6 16 CASRLLGTSGPETQYF TGTGCCAGCAGGCTCCTCGGGACTAGCGGGCCAGAGACCCAGTACTTC
TRBD2 TRBJ2-5 - TRBV25-1 16 CASSEYGRGGRETQYF TGTGCCAGCAGTGAATATGGGCGGGGGGGCCGGGAGACCCAGTACTTC
- TRBJ1-1 - TRBV28 16 CASSPQGVGWSTEAFF TGTGCCAGCAGTCCCCAAGGTGTGGGTTGGTCCACTGAAGCTTTCTTT
TRBD1 TRBJ1-2 few TRBV20-1 14 CSARVGQGRGGYTF TGCAGTGCTAGAGTGGGACAGGGGAGAGGTGGCTACACCTTC
- TRBJ2-7 few TRBV12-3/TRBV12-4 16 CASSRPRGTASYEQYF TGTGCCAGCAGCCGCCCTCGGGGGACAGCGTCCTACGAGCAGTACTTC
- TRBJ1-5 - TRBV6-1 17 CASTSFVEQMSNQPQHF TGTGCCAGCACCTCATTTGTGGAGCAGATGAGCAATCAGCCCCAGCATTTT
TRBD1 TRBJ1-6 few TRBV4-1 16 CASSQDLGQGNSPLHF TGCGCCAGCAGCCAAGACTTGGGACAGGGGAATTCACCCCTCCACTTT
TRBD1 TRBJ2-1 - TRBV20-1 16 CSARDIGGGSYNEQFF TGCAGTGCTAGAGATATAGGGGGCGGCTCCTACAATGAGCAGTTCTTC
TRBD2 TRBJ2-5 - TRBV11-2 16 CASSLLAGGRSGTQYF TGTGCCAGCAGCTTGCTAGCGGGGGGACGTAGCGGGACCCAGTACTTC